Listed below are T cell receptor beta chains from one sample, sequenced in a study. Some clones are missing from TCRdb's copy, which holds only in-frame ones; the method was immunoSEQ multiplex PCR. This sample yields some 68,000 clones, of which over 85% are seen a single time; approximately 4.4% belongs to the top ten. Sequencing used PBMCs. The receptors here all came from a middle-aged man with rheumatoid arthritis. Both conserved end residues are part of each CDR3. The D gene is left open where the match is weak. Not all rows give a size; the values are once, few, many and, for expanded clones, a class.

clone_size	v_call	d_call	j_call	cdr3_aa	cdr3_nt
once	TRBV9	-	TRBJ2-1	CASSNPGVGREVNEQFF	TGTGCCAGCAGCAACCCGGGGGTGGGGCGGGAAGTGAATGAGCAGTTCTTC
-	TRBV24-1	-	TRBJ2-7	CATSARGSSYEQYF	TGTGCCACCAGTGCTCGGGGGAGCTCCTACGAGCAGTACTTC
-	TRBV19	TRBD1	TRBJ2-3	CASSRQGYTDTQYF	TGTGCCAGTAGTCGACAGGGGTACACAGATACGCAGTATTTT
-	TRBV30	-	TRBJ1-6	CAWSVGLLTLHF	TGTGCCTGGAGTGTAGGCTTACTCACCCTCCACTTT
once	TRBV10-2	-	TRBJ2-1	CASSGSPFNEQFF	TGCGCCAGCAGTGGGTCCCCCTTCAATGAGCAGTTCTTC
-	TRBV7-9	TRBD1	TRBJ2-7	CASSGGQEPYEQYF	TGTGCCAGCAGCGGGGGACAGGAGCCCTACGAGCAGTACTTC
-	TRBV5-4	TRBD1	TRBJ2-2	CASSRGGIGTGELFF	TGTGCCAGCAGCCGAGGGGGCATTGGCACCGGGGAGCTGTTTTTT
-	TRBV7-9	-	TRBJ2-1	CASSPGDWEQFF	TGTGCCAGCAGCCCCGGGGACTGGGAGCAGTTCTTC
once	TRBV2	TRBD1	TRBJ1-2	CASIDDRASNYGYTF	TGTGCCAGCATCGACGACAGGGCTTCTAACTATGGCTACACCTTC
-	TRBV11-2	TRBD2	TRBJ2-5	CASSLGTSGYQETQYF	TGTGCCAGCAGCCTCGGGACTAGCGGGTACCAAGAGACCCAGTACTTC
-	TRBV7-3	-	TRBJ1-5	CASSFPGGNQPQHF	TGTGCCAGCAGCTTCCCAGGGGGCAATCAGCCCCAGCATTTT
-	TRBV5-1	-	TRBJ1-3	CASSLGETGNTIYF	TGCGCCAGCAGCTTGGGGGAGACTGGAAACACCATATATTTT
-	TRBV7-9	-	TRBJ2-3	CAIPDGSLSTDTQYF	TGTGCCATCCCAGACGGTAGCCTTAGCACAGATACGCAGTATTTT
-	TRBV7-9	-	TRBJ1-5	CASSLGSDRNQPQHF	TGTGCCAGCAGCTTAGGGTCGGACAGAAATCAGCCCCAGCATTTT
-	TRBV7-2	-	TRBJ1-1	CASSLAITAGTEAFF	TGTGCCAGCAGCTTAGCGATTACAGCCGGCACTGAAGCTTTCTTT
-	TRBV9	-	TRBJ2-3	CASSVKRGDTDTQYF	TGTGCCAGCAGCGTAAAGAGGGGGGACACAGATACGCAGTATTTT
few	TRBV5-8	-	TRBJ1-5	CASSLGQGKQPQHF	TGTGCCAGCAGTCTGGGGCAGGGAAAACAGCCCCAGCATTTT
-	TRBV18	-	TRBJ2-5	CASSPTRGGQETQYF	TGTGCCAGCTCACCGACTAGGGGGGGCCAAGAGACCCAGTACTTC
-	TRBV11-2	-	TRBJ2-2	CALRGGAGELFF	TGTGCCCTGAGGGGGGGAGCCGGGGAGCTGTTTTTT
-	TRBV5-6	TRBD1	TRBJ2-5	CASSFLRQGEETQYF	TGTGCCAGCAGCTTCCTCCGACAGGGGGAAGAGACCCAGTACTTC
-	TRBV27	-	TRBJ2-7	CASSLTGSSYEQYF	TGTGCCAGCAGTTTAACAGGGAGCTCCTACGAGCAGTACTTC
-	TRBV7-2	-	TRBJ1-3	CASSLQPINSGNTIYF	TGTGCCAGCAGCTTACAACCGATTAACTCTGGAAACACCATATATTTT
-	TRBV6-5	-	TRBJ1-2	CASSSFGYTF	TGTGCCAGCAGTTCTTTTGGCTACACCTTC
-	TRBV29-1	-	TRBJ1-3	CSVTTGSGNTIYF	TGCAGCGTTACCACAGGGTCTGGAAACACCATATATTTT
once	TRBV2	TRBD1	TRBJ2-7	CAITGQGSSEQYF	TGTGCCATCACTGGACAGGGAAGTAGCGAGCAGTACTTC
-	TRBV6-6	TRBD1	TRBJ2-7	CASSYPGQGYEQYF	TGTGCCAGCAGTTACCCGGGACAGGGCTACGAGCAGTACTTC
-	TRBV15	TRBD2	TRBJ2-1	CATSVSTSGNYNEQFF	TGTGCCACCAGCGTATCTACTAGCGGGAATTACAATGAGCAGTTCTTC
-	TRBV3-1/TRBV3-2	-	TRBJ2-3	CASSQDLGGQATDTQYF	TGTGCCAGCAGCCAAGATCTTGGGGGACAAGCTACAGATACGCAGTATTTT
-	TRBV29-1	TRBD2	TRBJ2-1	CSVEGGLGGGGYNEQFF	TGCAGCGTTGAAGGAGGTTTAGGCGGGGGGGGTTACAATGAGCAGTTCTTC
-	TRBV29-1	-	TRBJ2-7	CSVGRGGGGEQYF	TGCAGCGTTGGCAGGGGAGGGGGTGGCGAGCAGTACTTC
-	TRBV5-1	TRBD2	TRBJ2-1	CASSLPKGGLFNEQFF	TGCGCCAGCAGCTTGCCCAAGGGAGGGTTGTTTAATGAGCAGTTCTTC
-	TRBV7-9	-	TRBJ1-2	CASSLGAGANYGYTF	TGTGCCAGCAGCTTAGGAGCAGGAGCTAACTATGGCTACACCTTC
-	TRBV27	-	TRBJ1-2	CAIWGGTVYGYTF	TGTGCCATTTGGGGGGGAACCGTCTATGGCTACACCTTC
-	TRBV28	-	TRBJ2-7	CASSLSQTPYEQYF	TGTGCCAGCAGCCTTTCACAGACACCCTACGAGCAGTACTTC
-	TRBV29-1	-	TRBJ2-7	CSVEVKYEQYF	TGCAGCGTTGAAGTGAAGTACGAGCAGTACTTC
-	TRBV6-5	-	TRBJ2-1	CASRPERVYNEQFF	TGTGCCAGCAGACCAGAGCGGGTCTACAATGAGCAGTTCTTC
-	TRBV12-5	-	TRBJ2-1	CASGLGGGGSSYNEQFF	TGTGCTAGTGGTTTGGGGGGCGGGGGCTCCTCCTACAATGAGCAGTTCTTC
once	TRBV5-4	-	TRBJ1-1	CASSFQENTEAFF	TGTGCCAGCAGCTTTCAGGAGAACACTGAAGCTTTCTTT
-	TRBV19	TRBD1	TRBJ1-4	CASTRGTGGNEKLFF	TGTGCCAGTACCCGAGGGACAGGGGGAAATGAAAAACTGTTTTTT
-	TRBV6-2/TRBV6-3	TRBD2	TRBJ2-6	CASSYKLAGRVSGANVLTF	TGTGCCAGCAGTTACAAACTAGCGGGTAGAGTATCTGGGGCCAACGTCCTGACTTTC
-	TRBV6-5	-	TRBJ1-1	CASSYGGSPSTEAFF	TGTGCCAGCAGTTATGGGGGGTCTCCTTCTACTGAAGCTTTCTTT
-	TRBV20-1	-	TRBJ2-3	CSASTGGPSSTDTQYF	TGCAGTGCTAGTACCGGGGGGCCTTCTAGCACAGATACGCAGTATTTT
-	TRBV7-2	-	TRBJ1-1	CASSLQGRKKAFF	TGTGCCAGCAGCTTACAAGGCAGGAAGAAGGCTTTCTTT
large	TRBV7-2	-	TRBJ2-6	CASEPGDGANVLTF	TGTGCCAGCGAACCAGGGGATGGGGCCAACGTCCTGACTTTC
-	TRBV6-4	-	TRBJ2-2	CASAGHTGELFF	TGTGCCAGCGCGGGACACACCGGGGAGCTGTTTTTT
once	TRBV12-3/TRBV12-4	-	TRBJ2-7	CASSLDSYEQYF	TGTGCCAGCAGTTTGGACTCTTACGAGCAGTACTTC
once	TRBV6-5	-	TRBJ1-3	CASSYSDTPGNTIYF	TGTGCCAGCAGTTACTCGGACACCCCTGGAAACACCATATATTTT
-	TRBV4-1	-	TRBJ1-3	CASSQAGTTGNTIYF	TGCGCCAGCAGCCAAGCCGGGACAACTGGAAACACCATATATTTT
-	TRBV3-1/TRBV3-2	-	TRBJ2-1	CASSQEGRASYNEQFF	TGTGCCAGCAGCCAAGAAGGTCGGGCCTCCTACAATGAGCAGTTCTTC
-	TRBV6-5	TRBD2	TRBJ2-1	CASSYSLLAGLSEQFF	TGTGCCAGCAGTTACTCCCTGCTAGCGGGATTATCTGAGCAGTTCTTC
-	TRBV5-6	-	TRBJ2-2	CASSLISAGELFF	TGTGCCAGCAGCTTGATTTCCGCCGGGGAGCTGTTTTTT
-	TRBV3-1/TRBV3-2	-	TRBJ2-3	CASSQARRGDTQYF	TGTGCCAGCAGCCAAGCTCGAAGGGGAGATACGCAGTATTTT